Following are 17 T cell receptor beta chains from one sample sequenced in a study of T cell responses to AZD1222 COVID-19 vaccine. TCRdb keeps only in-frame clones here, not all; method: immunoSEQ multiplex PCR. This table holds about 88,000 clones, approximately 91% found once. Sequencing was performed on peripheral blood, taken 28 days after the second AZD1222 dose. The receptor source for this set is an adult who received the AZD1222 COVID-19 vaccine.

This rearrangement joins TRBV12-5 to TRBJ1-5, with D perhaps TRBD1 (5 bases). The CDR3 consists of 18 residues. The germline V and J ends were trimmed by 4 bases and 2 bases, with 21 bases remaining between them. Germline values: CDR1 LGHNT, CDR2 FRNRAP. The CDR3 loop reads CASGSGRAGLGGNQPQHF. The CDR3 region has the DNA TGTGCTAGTGGTTCGGGTCGTGCAGGGCTGGGTGGCAATCAGCCCCAGCATTTT.

The chain links TRBV2 to TRBJ1-2, with D perhaps matching TRBD1 (6 bases). Trimming pared 4 bases from V and 5 bases from J, leaving 17 bases between. The CDR3 contains 15 residues. Per germline, CDR1 SNHLY and CDR2 FYNNEI. CDR3 DNA sequence: TGTGCCAGCAGTGTCCTTAGTGGGACACCGTATGGCTACACCTTC. Encoded protein: CASSVLSGTPYGYTF.

This clone was detected once. The chain combines TRBV18 with TRBJ1-1, with D perhaps matching TRBD1 (5 bases). The CDR3 spans 17 residues. Deletions cut 4 bases from V and 1 base from J, with 19 bases between. Germline V gives CDR1 KGHSH, CDR2 LQKENI. The CDR3 sequence: CASSLGVGRGSNTEAFF. CDR3 nucleotides: TGTGCCAGCTCACTCGGGGTCGGACGGGGCTCGAACACTGAAGCTTTCTTT.

This clone has just one count. This sequence joins TRBV5-5 and TRBJ1-2, with 7 positions matching TRBD1. CDR3 length equals 18 residues. Unmatched junction bases numbered 19, after V lost 4 bases and J lost 4 bases. The germline CDR1 and CDR2 sequences are SGHKS and YYEKEE (reference sequence). CDR3 loop: CASSRADTGAGRGYGYTF. The CDR3 DNA reads TGTGCCAGCAGCAGGGCGGATACAGGGGCGGGACGGGGCTATGGCTACACCTTC.

This chain connects TRBV7-9 to TRBJ1-2; possible D gene TRBD1, 5 bases. Germline V CDR1 and CDR2: SEHNR, FQNEAQ (reference sequence). This CDR3 has 14 residues. Trimming stripped 2 bases from V and 6 bases from J, with 13 bases between. The CDR3 DNA follows: TGTGCCAGCAGCTTAATGGCAGGGTCGGATGGCTACACCTTC. Translation: CASSLMAGSDGYTF.

This sequence joins TRBV18 and TRBJ2-7; TRBD1 matches at 8 bases. Trimming removed 6 bases from V and 5 bases from J; junction bases left unmatched: 12. CDR1 KGHSH and CDR2 LQKENI come from the germline V gene. This CDR3 has 15 amino acids. CDR3 DNA sequence: TGTGCCAGCTCCGAGACAACAGGGGGGATAGACGAGCAGTACTTC. Amino acids: CASSETTGGIDEQYF.

The J gene is TRBJ2-5, the V gene TRBV24-1; D is tentatively TRBD1 or TRBD2 (5 bases each). The CDR3 totals 14 residues. Germline loops: CDR1 KGHDR, CDR2 SFDVKD. Between the trimmed V and J ends, which lost 9 bases and 4 bases, there was a span of 17 bases. CDR3 region: CATSPGATGETQYF. CDR3 DNA sequence: TGTGCCACCTCACCCGGGGCGACGGGAGAGACCCAGTACTTC.

This chain uses TRBV10-2 with TRBJ1-2; TRBD1 matches 11 bases. V gave up 6 bases and J gave up 4 bases; unmatched junction bases: 7. The CDR3 has 15 residues. CDR1 is WSHSY, CDR2 SAAADI, per germline. The CDR3 protein is CASSAGTGGPYGYTF. As DNA, the CDR3 is TGCGCCAGCAGCGCCGGGACAGGGGGGCCCTATGGCTACACCTTC.

This clone was counted a few times. The J gene is TRBJ2-1, the V gene TRBV19; no definite D call. This CDR3 is 14 amino acids long. Trimming took 8 bases from V and 4 from J, leaving 15 bases between them. In germline, CDR1 is LNHDA, CDR2 SQIVND (reference sequence). CDR3 region: CASSSQIRYNEQFF. The CDR3 DNA reads TGTGCCAGTTCTTCACAGATAAGGTACAATGAGCAGTTCTTC.

The chain couples TRBV18 to TRBJ2-1; 12 positions match TRBD1. This CDR3 comprises 16 residues. Germline loops: CDR1 KGHSH, CDR2 LQKENI. J gave up 5 bases and V 4 bases, and 6 bases lay outside the gene matches. The CDR3 nucleotides are TGTGCCAGCTCACGAGGGGGACAGGGGGCGAACAATGAGCAGTTCTTC. This translates into CASSRGGQGANNEQFF.

The V gene is TRBV12-5, the J gene TRBJ1-1, with TRBD1 identical over 8 bases. V lost 5 bases, J lost 1 base, and 9 bases stayed unmatched. This CDR3 is 16 amino acids long. Germline loops: CDR1 LGHNT, CDR2 FRNRAP. This CDR3 is CASGSGQGLGNTEAFF. CDR3 bases: TGTGCTAGTGGTAGCGGACAGGGTTTGGGGAACACTGAAGCTTTCTTT.

This rearrangement joins TRBV19 to TRBJ1-1; 10 bases fit TRBD1. V trimming: 1 base; J trimming: 0 bases; junction bases outside the gene matches: 5. Germline CDR1 reads LNHDA; CDR2 reads SQIVND (reference sequence). This CDR3 has 17 amino acids. The CDR3 region is CASSIGDRGGMNTEAFF. The CDR3 region has the DNA TGTGCCAGTAGTATAGGGGACAGGGGAGGCATGAACACTGAAGCTTTCTTT.

The chain recombines TRBV9 with TRBJ1-2; 7 bases are a match to TRBD1. J was trimmed by 4 bases and V by 0 bases; bases with no gene match: 9. The CDR3 contains 16 residues. Germline-derived CDR1 and CDR2 are SGDLS and YYNGEE. CDR3 sequence reads: CASSVEQGRPSYGYTF. The CDR3 DNA follows: TGTGCCAGCAGCGTAGAACAGGGGCGACCCTCCTATGGCTACACCTTC.

This chain uses TRBV19 with TRBJ2-5; 7 bases are a match to TRBD1. V shed 10 bases, J shed 1 base, and the junction held 12 bases outside the gene matches. Germline CDR1 LNHDA, CDR2 SQIVND (reference sequence). The CDR3 consists of 15 residues. The CDR3 loop reads CATSWGQPIQETQYF. The DNA of the CDR3 is TGTGCCACCTCATGGGGACAGCCTATCCAAGAGACCCAGTACTTC.

The V gene is TRBV18, the J gene TRBJ1-5, with D hard to call. Trimming took 2 bases from V and 1 from J, leaving 3 bases between them. Germline CDR1 KGHSH, CDR2 LQKENI. This CDR3 spans 13 amino acids. DNA for the CDR3: TGTGCCAGCTCACCAAACAGCAATCAGCCCCAGCATTTT. Translation gives CASSPNSNQPQHF. The full variable domain, rest sourced from reference TRBV18 and TRBJ1-5, is NAGVMQNPRHLVRRRGQEARLRCSPMKGHSHVYWYRQLPEEGLKFMVYLQKENIIDESGMPKERFSAEFPKEGPSILRIQQVVRGDSAAYFCASSPNSNQPQHFGDGTRLSIL.

The chain employs TRBV19 and TRBJ1-1; D is undetermined. Germline V gene data show CDR1 as LNHDA and CDR2 as SQIVND (reference sequence). The germline V and J ends were trimmed by 1 base and 1 base, with 4 bases remaining between them. The CDR3 extends over 13 amino acids. As DNA, the CDR3 is TGTGCCAGTAGTATAGGGTGGAACACTGAAGCTTTCTTT. Translation: CASSIGWNTEAFF.

The chain employs TRBV7-9 and TRBJ1-6; no definite D call. Germline V gives CDR1 SEHNR, CDR2 FQNEAQ (reference sequence). The CDR3 runs 15 residues. With 5 bases removed from V and 5 bases from J, the gap between germline ends came to 13 bases. This chain's CDR3 is CASSVDGADNSPLHF. In nucleotides, the CDR3 is TGTGCCAGCAGCGTCGACGGAGCAGATAATTCACCCCTCCACTTT. The whole variable domain, filled in from reference TRBV7-9 and TRBJ1-6, reads DTGVSQNPRHKITKRGQNVTFRCDPISEHNRLYWYRQTLGQGPEFLTYFQNEAQLEKSRLLSDRFSAERPKGSFSTLEIQRTEQGDSAMYLCASSVDGADNSPLHFGNGTRLTVT.